This T cell receptor (beta chain) was sequenced in a study of post-analysis software for immune sequencing data. Study at large: As for disease course, relapsing-remitting, secondary progressive and progressive-relapsing multiple sclerosis were all included. General study findings and limits: TRBV5-6, TRBV5-1 and TRBV20-1 belonged to a set of about 5 TRBV segments that were more frequent in patients than controls. Diversity measured as normalized Chao1 was significantly lower in multiple sclerosis patients than in controls. Batch-matched samples strongly co-clustered by F measure.

This clonotype was counted only a few times. The target antigen is unknown. The germline V gene has CDR1 DFQATT and CDR2 SNEGSKA (reference sequence). The CDR3 length is 13 residues. Researchers reported that TCR beta cDNA libraries carried unique molecular identifiers. Starting from about 0.94 to 9.7 million T cells, the study yielded approximately 500,000 cDNA molecules. TCRdb ran MiXCR on the PCR reads and lists one entry per CDR3 protein. The table shows 430,000 or so distinct CDR3 sequences, with roughly 38% occurring only once. The sample consisted of blood. The TCR originated in a girl aged 2-10 years with multiple sclerosis. This chain connects TRBV20-1 to TRBJ2-5, with TRBD2 matching over 11 bases. The CDR3 reads CSSTSGREREQYF. Here the CDR3 DNA reads TGCAGCTCTACTAGCGGGAGAGAGAGGGAGCAGTACTTC.